This TCR beta chain was sequenced for a study of blood T cell repertoires in COVID-19. Background on the study: Samples representing acute and convalescent COVID-19 were sourced from the United States, Italy and Spain.

Trimming shortened V by 0 bases and J by 2 bases, and 11 bases separated the two germline ends. The length of the CDR3 is 15 residues. Germline V gives CDR1 SNHLY, CDR2 FYNNEI. Assay used: immunoSEQ multiplex PCR; TCRdb lists only in-frame clones, some missing. Among roughly 67,000 clones listed, around 83% were seen once. The sequence came from a woman aged 55-70 years with acute or convalescent COVID-19. The sample consisted of peripheral blood. The rearrangement joins TRBV2 to TRBJ2-7; D is unresolved. CDR3 DNA: TGTGCCAGCAGTGAAGCCGGCGGTCTCCCCTACGAGCAGTACTTC. Its translation: CASSEAGGLPYEQYF.